Listed below are T cell receptor beta chains from one sample, sequenced in a study of somatic mutations in cytotoxic T cells in rheumatoid arthritis. Clones were read by immunoSEQ multiplex PCR, and TCRdb kept only the in-frame ones, dropping some. The sample has about 2,000 clones, over 80% seen once. Sequences were obtained from CD8+ T cells sorted from blood. The receptors originated from an older woman with rheumatoid arthritis. The CDR3 runs from the conserved cysteine through the conserved F or W. The D gene is left open where the match is weak. Some rows mark clone size as missing; the rest say once, few, many or name a class of expanded clone.

abundance	v_gene	d_gene	j_gene	CDR3aa	CDR3nt
.	TRBV13	TRBD2	TRBJ2-1	CASSPKTGLAAYNEQFF	TGTGCCAGCAGCCCAAAAACCGGACTAGCGGCCTACAATGAGCAGTTCTTC
.	TRBV7-9	.	TRBJ2-7	CASSRLGAGVYEQYF	TGTGCCAGCAGCCGCCTCGGGGCAGGGGTGTACGAGCAGTACTTC
.	TRBV6-1	.	TRBJ2-6	CASTKQGTGANVLTF	TGTGCCAGCACCAAACAGGGAACTGGGGCCAACGTCCTGACTTTC
.	TRBV4-1	TRBD2	TRBJ2-3	CASSQVIAGGIDTQYF	TGCGCCAGCAGCCAAGTTATAGCGGGAGGAATAGATACGCAGTATTTT
.	TRBV4-1	.	TRBJ1-2	CASSPHSTTNYGYTF	TGCGCCAGCAGCCCCCACAGTACCACTAACTATGGCTACACCTTC
.	TRBV28	TRBD2	TRBJ2-7	CASRTGGGSRSYEQYF	TGTGCCAGCCGAACTGGGGGGGGTAGCCGCTCCTACGAGCAGTACTTC
.	TRBV28	TRBD1	TRBJ2-7	CASSLGQDSYEQYF	TGTGCCAGCAGTTTGGGACAGGACTCCTACGAGCAGTACTTC
.	TRBV7-9	TRBD2	TRBJ2-7	CASSLSSGLVYNEQYF	TGTGCCAGCAGCTTATCGTCGGGACTAGTTTATAACGAGCAGTACTTC
.	TRBV7-2	.	TRBJ2-1	CASSLIAFPSYNEQFF	TGTGCCAGCAGCTTAATAGCGTTTCCCTCCTACAATGAGCAGTTCTTC
.	TRBV25-1	.	TRBJ2-3	CASSEYMEATGTDTQYF	TGTGCCAGCAGTGAATATATGGAAGCGACAGGCACAGATACGCAGTATTTT
.	TRBV5-4	TRBD1	TRBJ2-7	CASSRDREQYEQYF	TGTGCCAGCAGCAGAGACAGGGAACAATACGAGCAGTACTTC
.	TRBV28	TRBD2	TRBJ2-7	CASSFQREDEQYF	TGTGCCAGCAGTTTCCAGCGGGAGGACGAACAGTACTTC
.	TRBV19	.	TRBJ1-5	CASSGRSEAYSNQPQHF	TGTGCCAGCTCCGGGAGATCAGAAGCCTATAGCAATCAGCCCCAGCATTTT
.	TRBV7-6	.	TRBJ2-3	CASSSPAGLSTDTQYF	TGTGCCAGCAGCTCCCCCGCGGGTCTTAGCACAGATACGCAGTATTTT
.	TRBV9	.	TRBJ2-1	CASSLGAASYNEQFF	TGTGCCAGCAGCCTGGGGGCGGCGAGTTACAATGAGCAGTTCTTC
.	TRBV4-2	.	TRBJ2-1	CASSPQEHNEQFF	TGTGCCAGCAGCCCACAGGAACACAATGAGCAGTTCTTC
.	TRBV4-1	TRBD2	TRBJ2-7	CASSQARLAGGPRPYEQYF	TGCGCCAGCAGCCAGGCCAGGCTAGCGGGAGGGCCGAGACCCTACGAGCAGTACTTC
few	TRBV30	.	TRBJ1-1	CAWSVEVNTEAFF	TGTGCCTGGAGTGTAGAGGTTAACACTGAAGCTTTCTTT
few	TRBV6-4	TRBD1	TRBJ2-3	CASKGQGASTDTQYF	TGTGCCAGCAAAGGACAGGGGGCGAGCACAGATACGCAGTATTTT
.	TRBV6-1	.	TRBJ2-2	CASSANPGDTGELFF	TGTGCCAGCAGCGCCAATCCAGGGGACACCGGGGAGCTGTTTTTT
.	TRBV30	TRBD1	TRBJ1-3	CAWRRTGSADTIYF	TGTGCCTGGAGGCGGACAGGTAGTGCAGACACCATATATTTT
.	TRBV10-2	.	TRBJ2-3	CASSEHGDYTDTQYF	TGCGCCAGCAGTGAACACGGAGATTACACAGATACGCAGTATTTT
.	TRBV27	TRBD1	TRBJ2-7	CASRQGLEQYF	TGTGCCAGCAGACAGGGGCTCGAGCAGTACTTC
.	TRBV7-9	TRBD2	TRBJ2-7	CASSPTIPTSGRHYEQYF	TGTGCCAGCAGCCCTACCATCCCGACTAGCGGGAGGCACTACGAGCAGTACTTC
.	TRBV4-3	TRBD1	TRBJ1-3	CASSQERGQGGGNTIYF	TGCGCCAGCAGCCAAGAAAGGGGGCAGGGAGGTGGAAACACCATATATTTT
.	TRBV6-1	.	TRBJ1-4	CASSEVLGGGEKLFF	TGTGCCAGCAGTGAAGTGTTGGGAGGTGGTGAAAAACTGTTTTTT
.	TRBV4-1	TRBD1	TRBJ1-5	CASSQEEGAIVQPQHF	TGCGCCAGCAGCCAAGAGGAGGGGGCCATCGTCCAGCCCCAGCATTTT
.	TRBV4-2	.	TRBJ2-4	CASSQLGNIQYF	TGTGCCAGCAGCCAACTCGGGAACATTCAGTACTTC
.	TRBV19	TRBD2	TRBJ2-1	CASSTTSGSQSEQFF	TGTGCCAGTAGTACCACTAGCGGGAGTCAGAGTGAGCAGTTCTTC
few	TRBV5-6	TRBD1	TRBJ2-3	CASRGTVSTDTQYF	TGTGCCAGCAGGGGGACAGTTAGCACAGATACGCAGTATTTT
few	TRBV27	TRBD2	TRBJ2-3	CASSFTGLAGPDTQYF	TGTGCCAGCAGTTTTACGGGACTAGCGGGTCCAGATACGCAGTATTTT
.	TRBV7-6	TRBD1	TRBJ2-3	CASTMTGGGDTQYF	TGTGCCAGTACGATGACAGGGGGCGGAGATACGCAGTATTTT
.	TRBV29-1	TRBD1	TRBJ2-3	CSGGQGFSDTQYF	TGCAGCGGGGGACAGGGGTTCTCAGATACGCAGTATTTT
.	TRBV18	TRBD2	TRBJ2-1	CASSAAGEWRNEQFF	TGTGCCAGCTCAGCCGCGGGGGAGTGGCGGAATGAGCAGTTCTTC
.	TRBV27	TRBD1	TRBJ2-1	CASTGQGYNEQFF	TGTGCCAGCACCGGACAGGGCTACAATGAGCAGTTCTTC
once	TRBV7-6	TRBD1	TRBJ2-7	CASSHGTGILNEQYF	TGTGCCAGCAGCCACGGGACAGGGATTCTCAACGAGCAGTACTTC
once	TRBV6-4	.	TRBJ1-5	CASSVDGGNQPQHF	TGTGCCAGCAGTGTGGACGGGGGCAATCAGCCCCAGCATTTT
.	TRBV5-1	TRBD2	TRBJ2-1	CASSIHGTRIDWTIDHRSEQFF	TGCGCCAGCAGCATACACGGGACTAGAATCGACTGGACTATTGATCATCGCAGTGAGCAGTTCTTC
.	TRBV7-3	.	TRBJ2-2	CASSRDMHTGELFF	TGTGCCAGCAGCCGGGATATGCACACCGGGGAGCTGTTTTTT
.	TRBV11-2	.	TRBJ2-7	CASSFADNPFYEQYF	TGTGCCAGCAGCTTTGCCGACAACCCCTTCTACGAGCAGTACTTC
once	TRBV23-1	.	TRBJ2-7	CASSQPGSRYEQYF	TGCGCCAGCAGTCAACCAGGGTCTCGGTACGAGCAGTACTTC
.	TRBV30	TRBD1	TRBJ2-5	CAWEYEGQGYETQYF	TGTGCCTGGGAGTATGAGGGACAGGGATACGAGACCCAGTACTTC
.	TRBV19	.	TRBJ2-4	CASSTVTGHDIQYF	TGTGCCAGTAGTACAGTAACAGGGCACGACATTCAGTACTTC
.	TRBV4-1	.	TRBJ1-2	CASSLRAGDHYGYTF	TGCGCCAGCAGCCTTCGGGCGGGGGACCACTATGGCTACACCTTC
once	TRBV27	.	TRBJ2-1	CASSQGLVQFF	TGTGCCAGCAGTCAGGGACTTGTGCAGTTCTTC
.	TRBV7-6	TRBD2	TRBJ2-2	CASNTLAGGGDTGELFF	TGTGCCAGCAACACGCTAGCGGGAGGAGGGGACACCGGGGAGCTGTTTTTT
.	TRBV5-1	TRBD1	TRBJ2-5	CASSERDRVIETQYF	TGCGCCAGCAGCGAACGGGACAGGGTTATTGAGACCCAGTACTTC
.	TRBV4-3	TRBD2	TRBJ2-5	CASSQDQSGRAPETQYF	TGCGCCAGCAGCCAAGATCAGAGCGGGAGGGCCCCAGAGACCCAGTACTTC